This TCR beta chain was sequenced during a study of early stage breast cancer tumors. V lost 1 base and J 5 bases, leaving 15 bases between the germline ends. The CDR3 is made up of 15 amino acids. CDR1 is SGHRS, CDR2 YFSETQ, per germline. Profiling relied on immunoSEQ multiplex PCR, and the TCRdb table lists in-frame clones only, not all of them. Here the sample spans 1,500 or so clones, about 78% being singletons. Enough DNA from normal breast tissue often took about 85-310 mg. J is TRBJ2-5 and V is TRBV5-1; the D gene is possibly TRBD2 (6 bases). The receptor was isolated from a person between 50 and 60 years old with breast cancer. Sequenced sample: normal breast tissue next to the tumor. The CDR3 spells CASSLQREDYETQYF. CDR3 nucleotides: TGCGCCAGCAGCTTGCAGAGGGAGGACTACGAGACCCAGTACTTC.